The 10 T cell receptor beta chains listed next were all sequenced from one sample in a study of OX40 agonist ivuxolimab in advanced cancers. Method: immunoSEQ multiplex PCR; TCRdb's copy keeps in-frame clones and lacks some. This table holds approximately 82,000 clones, over 85% found once. The material sequenced was CD4+ or CD8+ T cells sorted from blood, taken in a trial of the OX40 agonist ivuxolimab. The receptor source for this set is an adult with an advanced solid tumor such as melanoma, head and neck, liver or kidney cancer.

This clone was detected only once. The chain is built from TRBV6-1 and TRBJ1-4; D gene unclear. The CDR3 totals 14 residues. CDR1 is MNHNS, CDR2 SASEGT, per germline. Deletions cut 8 bases from V and 9 bases from J, with 19 bases between. CDR3: CASRLVPTEQKLFF. In nucleotides, the CDR3 is TGTGCCAGCCGCCTCGTGCCCACAGAGCAAAAACTGTTTTTT.

V is TRBV25-1 and J is TRBJ1-6; 10 bases fit TRBD1. The CDR3 extends over 13 amino acids. From germline, CDR1 is MGHDK and CDR2 SYGVNS. Unmatched junction bases numbered 10, after V lost 10 bases and J lost 13 bases. For the CDR3, the DNA is TGTGCCACCCAGGGACAGGGGTATCGGCCCCTCCACTTT. Amino acids: CATQGQGYRPLHF.

This chain connects TRBV5-8 to TRBJ2-7, with 7 bases identical to TRBD2. V was clipped by 2 bases and J by 1 base; unmatched bases: 6. CDR1 is SGHTS and CDR2 is YDEGEE in the germline V gene. This CDR3 has 15 amino acids. The CDR3 coding sequence is TGTGCCAGCAGCTTCAGACTAGCTCCATCCTACGAGCAGTACTTC. This sequence encodes CASSFRLAPSYEQYF.

This sequence joins TRBV7-9 and TRBJ1-5; maybe TRBD1 (5 bases). CDR3 size: 17 residues. V shed 1 base and J shed 1 base, with 14 bases lying between them. The germline V gene encodes CDR1 SEHNR and CDR2 FQNEAQ (reference sequence). CDR3 sequence: CASSLVRGRESNQPQHF. DNA for the CDR3: TGTGCCAGCAGCTTAGTGAGGGGCAGGGAAAGCAATCAGCCCCAGCATTTT.

The rearrangement links TRBV9 to TRBJ1-4, with a weak D call TRBD1 (5 bases). Germline V gene data show CDR1 as SGDLS and CDR2 as YYNGEE. V was cut by 4 bases and J by 6 bases, with 16 bases left in between. The CDR3 has 15 residues. CDR3 DNA sequence: TGTGCCAGCAGCCCCGGGGGGGGATTAGATGAAAAACTGTTTTTT. This sequence encodes CASSPGGGLDEKLFF.

The table lists this clone with a count of one. The chain has TRBV5-6 and TRBJ2-3; 8 bases fit TRBD2. V trimming: 4 bases; J trimming: 2 bases; junction bases outside the gene matches: 9. Germline V gene lookup returns CDR1 SGHDT and CDR2 YYEEEE. The CDR3 runs to 16 residues. The CDR3 protein is CASSTIKAGATDTQYF. CDR3 coding DNA: TGTGCCAGCAGCACAATTAAAGCGGGAGCCACAGATACGCAGTATTTT.

The chain uses TRBV10-3 and TRBJ1-3; D gene unclear. The CDR3 loop spans 13 amino acids. The V end was cut by 7 bases, the J end by 1 base, with 8 bases between. Germline assignment: CDR1 ENHRY and CDR2 SYGVKD. The CDR3 is CAITRYSGNTIYF. The CDR3 bases are TGTGCCATCACAAGGTATTCTGGAAACACCATATATTTT.

The gene calls are TRBV11-2 and TRBJ2-5; D is possibly TRBD1 or TRBD2 (6 bases each). V dropped 0 bases and J dropped 7 bases, with 24 bases sitting between them. The V gene's germline CDR1 is SGHAT and CDR2 FQNNGV. The CDR3 totals 18 residues. CDR3 in DNA: TGTGCCAGCAGCTTAGATACGGGGGCCGGGGAGCGATCAGGGACCCAGTACTTC. It is translated as CASSLDTGAGERSGTQYF. Full variable domain (missing parts from reference TRBV11-2 and TRBJ2-5): EAGVAQSPRYKIIEKRQSVAFWCNPISGHATLYWYQQILGQGPKLLIQFQNNGVVDDSQLPKDRFSAERLKGVDSTLKIQPAKLEDSAVYLCASSLDTGAGERSGTQYFGPGTRLLVL.

J is TRBJ2-2 and V is TRBV5-6; the D gene is possibly TRBD2 (5 bases). CDR3 length: 15 residues. Germline V gives CDR1 SGHDT, CDR2 YYEEEE. Trimming took off 4 bases at V and 1 base at J, with 11 bases between the two ends. This CDR3 is CASSATGKNTGELFF. In DNA, the CDR3 is TGTGCCAGCAGCGCCACCGGGAAGAACACCGGGGAGCTGTTTTTT.

This clone was recorded only once. The chain couples TRBV5-8 to TRBJ1-5; possibly TRBD1 for D (5 bases). The CDR3 covers 16 residues. Germline V CDR1 and CDR2: SGHTS, YDEGEE. The V end was cut by 7 bases, the J end by 0 bases, with 17 bases between. The CDR3 protein is CASVPWGGVSNQPQHF. The CDR3 nucleotides read TGTGCCAGCGTTCCCTGGGGGGGGGTTAGCAATCAGCCCCAGCATTTT.